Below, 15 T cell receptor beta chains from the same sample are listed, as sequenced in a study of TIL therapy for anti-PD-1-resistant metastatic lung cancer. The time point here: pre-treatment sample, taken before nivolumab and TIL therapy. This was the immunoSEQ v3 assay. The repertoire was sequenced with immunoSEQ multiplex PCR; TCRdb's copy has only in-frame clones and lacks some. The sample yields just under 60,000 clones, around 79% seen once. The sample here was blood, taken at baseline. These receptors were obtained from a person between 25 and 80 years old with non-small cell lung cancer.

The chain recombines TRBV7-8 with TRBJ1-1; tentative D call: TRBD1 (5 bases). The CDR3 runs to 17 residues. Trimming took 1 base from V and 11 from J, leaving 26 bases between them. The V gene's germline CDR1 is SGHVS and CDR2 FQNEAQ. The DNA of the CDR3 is TGTGCCAGCAGCTTAGGTTATGCAGGGTCAGGGCCTCTCGTGGCTTTCTTT. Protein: CASSLGYAGSGPLVAFF.

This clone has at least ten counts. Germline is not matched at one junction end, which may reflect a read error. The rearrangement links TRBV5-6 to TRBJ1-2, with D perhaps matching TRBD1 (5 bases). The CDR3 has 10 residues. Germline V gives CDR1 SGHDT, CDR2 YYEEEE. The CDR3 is CASRAGTPRF. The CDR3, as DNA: TGTGCCAGCAGGGCCGGGACTCCCCGCTTC.

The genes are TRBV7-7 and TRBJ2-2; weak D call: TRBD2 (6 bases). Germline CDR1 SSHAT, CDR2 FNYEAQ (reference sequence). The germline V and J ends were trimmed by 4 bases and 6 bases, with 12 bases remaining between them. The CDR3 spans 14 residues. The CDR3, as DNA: TGTGCCAGCAGCTCCACTAGGAGGGCCGGGGAGCTGTTTTTT. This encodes CASSSTRRAGELFF.

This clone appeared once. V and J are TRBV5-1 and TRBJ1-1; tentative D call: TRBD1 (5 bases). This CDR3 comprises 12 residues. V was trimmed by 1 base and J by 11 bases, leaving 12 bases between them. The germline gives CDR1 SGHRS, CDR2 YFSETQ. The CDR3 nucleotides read TGCGCCAGCAGCTTGTCCGCCAGGGTGGCTTTCTTT. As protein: CASSLSARVAFF.

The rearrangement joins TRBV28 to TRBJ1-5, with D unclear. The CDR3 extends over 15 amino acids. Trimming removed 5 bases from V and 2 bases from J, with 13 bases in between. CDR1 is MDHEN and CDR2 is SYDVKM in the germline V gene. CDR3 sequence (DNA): TGTGCCAGCAGTCTTGCGTGGTCCGGCAATCAGCCCCAGCATTTT. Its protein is CASSLAWSGNQPQHF.

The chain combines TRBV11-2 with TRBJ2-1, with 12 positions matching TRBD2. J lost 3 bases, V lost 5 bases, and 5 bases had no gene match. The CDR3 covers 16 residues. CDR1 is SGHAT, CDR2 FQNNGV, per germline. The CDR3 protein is CASSTLAGGNYNEQFF. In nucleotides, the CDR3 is TGTGCCAGCAGCACCCTAGCGGGAGGGAACTACAATGAGCAGTTCTTC.

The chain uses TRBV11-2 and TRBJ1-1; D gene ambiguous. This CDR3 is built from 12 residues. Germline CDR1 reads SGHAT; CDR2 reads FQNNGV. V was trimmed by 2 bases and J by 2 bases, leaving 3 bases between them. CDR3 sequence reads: CASSLTNTEAFF. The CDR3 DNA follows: TGTGCCAGCAGCTTAACAAACACTGAAGCTTTCTTT.

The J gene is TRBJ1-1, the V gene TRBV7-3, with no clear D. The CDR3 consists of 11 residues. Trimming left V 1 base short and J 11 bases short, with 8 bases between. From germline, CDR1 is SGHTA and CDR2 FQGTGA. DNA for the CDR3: TGTGCCAGCAGCTTAAAGGCCTACGCTTTCTTT. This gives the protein CASSLKAYAFF.

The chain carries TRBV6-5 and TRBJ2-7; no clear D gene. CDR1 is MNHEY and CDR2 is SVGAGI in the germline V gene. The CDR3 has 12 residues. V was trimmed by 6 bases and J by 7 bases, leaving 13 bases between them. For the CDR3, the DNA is TGTGCCAGCAGCCTCAGGCCCCGGGAGCAGTACTTC. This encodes CASSLRPREQYF.

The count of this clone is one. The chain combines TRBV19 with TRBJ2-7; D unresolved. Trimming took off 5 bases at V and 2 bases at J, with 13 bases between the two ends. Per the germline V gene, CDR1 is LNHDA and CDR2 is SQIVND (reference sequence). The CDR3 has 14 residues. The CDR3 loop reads CASSEVWKTYEQYF. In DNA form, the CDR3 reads TGTGCCAGTAGTGAGGTGTGGAAGACCTACGAGCAGTACTTC.

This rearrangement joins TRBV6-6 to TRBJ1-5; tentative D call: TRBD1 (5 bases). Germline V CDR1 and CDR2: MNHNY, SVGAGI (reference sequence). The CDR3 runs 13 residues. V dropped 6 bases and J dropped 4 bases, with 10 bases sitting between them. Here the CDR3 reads CASSRQGNQPQHF. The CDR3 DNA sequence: TGTGCCAGCAGCCGCCAGGGTAATCAGCCCCAGCATTTT.

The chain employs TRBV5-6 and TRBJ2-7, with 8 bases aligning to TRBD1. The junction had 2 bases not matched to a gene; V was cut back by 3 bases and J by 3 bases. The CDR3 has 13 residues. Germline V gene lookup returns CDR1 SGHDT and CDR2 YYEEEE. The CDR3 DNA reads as TGTGCCAGCAGCTATGACAGGGGCTACGAGCAGTACTTC. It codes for CASSYDRGYEQYF.

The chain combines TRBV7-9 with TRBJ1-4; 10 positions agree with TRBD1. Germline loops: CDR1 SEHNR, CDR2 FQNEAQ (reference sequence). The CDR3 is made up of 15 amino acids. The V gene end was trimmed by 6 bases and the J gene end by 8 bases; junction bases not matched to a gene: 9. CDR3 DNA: TGTGCCAGCAGGAGAGGGACAGGGGATAGGGAAAAACTGTTTTTT. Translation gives CASRRGTGDREKLFF.

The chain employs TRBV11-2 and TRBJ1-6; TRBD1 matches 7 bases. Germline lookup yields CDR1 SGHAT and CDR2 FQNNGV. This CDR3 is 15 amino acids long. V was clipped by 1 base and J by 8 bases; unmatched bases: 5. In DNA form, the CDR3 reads TGTGCCAGCAGCTTAGGGAGGGGGCGGTATTCACCCCTCCACTTT. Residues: CASSLGRGRYSPLHF.

The CDR3 DNA reads TGCGCCAGCAGCCAGGGCCCGGGACAGGGGACTGAAGAAGAGACCCAGTACTTC. Residues: CASSQGPGQGTEEETQYF. The chain recombines TRBV4-3 with TRBJ2-5; 10 bases agree with TRBD1. V lost 3 bases, J lost 3 bases, and 13 bases stayed unmatched. This CDR3 spans 18 amino acids. Germline assignment: CDR1 LGHNA and CDR2 YSLEER.